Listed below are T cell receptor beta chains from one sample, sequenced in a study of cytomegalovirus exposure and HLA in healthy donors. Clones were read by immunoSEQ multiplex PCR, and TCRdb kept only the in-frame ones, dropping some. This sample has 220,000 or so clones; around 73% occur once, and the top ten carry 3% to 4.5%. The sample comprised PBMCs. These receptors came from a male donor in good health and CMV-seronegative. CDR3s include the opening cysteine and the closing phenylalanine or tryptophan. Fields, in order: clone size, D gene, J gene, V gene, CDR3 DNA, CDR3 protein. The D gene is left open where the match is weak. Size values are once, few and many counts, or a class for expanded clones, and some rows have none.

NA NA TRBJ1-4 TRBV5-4 TGTGCCAGCAGCCCTCCATACTCGGGGGGCCGGGAGAATGAAAAACTGTTTTTT CASSPPYSGGRENEKLFF
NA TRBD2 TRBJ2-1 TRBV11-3 TGTGCCAGCAGCTCCCGGTTTAGCGGGAGAAATGAGCAGTTCTTC CASSSRFSGRNEQFF
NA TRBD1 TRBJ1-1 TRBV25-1 TGTGCCAGCAGTGAACAGGGGGCCCCGAACACTGAAGCTTTCTTT CASSEQGAPNTEAFF
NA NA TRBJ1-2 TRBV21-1 TGTGCCAGCAGCAAAGTGGGGCGGGACAGTGGCTACACCTTC CASSKVGRDSGYTF
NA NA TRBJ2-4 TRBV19 TGTGCCAGTAGTATAAACAGGGCCCTGGACATTCAGTACTTC CASSINRALDIQYF
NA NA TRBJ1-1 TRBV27 TGTGCCAGCAGTATGCGGGGGCTTGACACTGAAGCTTTCTTT CASSMRGLDTEAFF
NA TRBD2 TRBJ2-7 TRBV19 TGTGCCAGTTCGACTAGCGGGAGCCGCGTCTACGAGCAGTACTTC CASSTSGSRVYEQYF
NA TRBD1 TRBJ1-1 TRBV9 TGTGCCAGCAGCCCCGCGACAGGGAGAACTGAAGCTTTCTTT CASSPATGRTEAFF
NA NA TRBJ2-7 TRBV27 TGTGCCAGCAGTTTATCTTGGTTCGGCGAGCAGTACTTC CASSLSWFGEQYF
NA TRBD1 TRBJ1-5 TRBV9 TGTGCCAGCAGCGTAGCAGGGACAGACAATCAGCCCCAGCATTTT CASSVAGTDNQPQHF
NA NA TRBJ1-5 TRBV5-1 TGCGCCAGCAGCTTGGCGGCAGGGTCTTATAGCAATCAGCCCCAGCATTTT CASSLAAGSYSNQPQHF
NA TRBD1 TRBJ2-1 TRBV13 TGTGCCAGCAGCTTAGGGGACAGGGCTTTATCCGCCAATGAGCAGTTCTTC CASSLGDRALSANEQFF
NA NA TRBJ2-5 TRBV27 TGTGCCAGCAGCCCGGAGGACCAGACCCAGTACTTC CASSPEDQTQYF
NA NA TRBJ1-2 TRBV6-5 TGTGCCAGCAGCCCAGGGTCAAACTATGGCTACACCTTC CASSPGSNYGYTF
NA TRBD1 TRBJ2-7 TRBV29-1 TGCAGCGTTGAGACAGGGGGCCGCGAGCAGTACTTC CSVETGGREQYF
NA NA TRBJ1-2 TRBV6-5 TGTGCCAGCAGTTACTCGACGCCGGCGGGTGGCTACACCTTC CASSYSTPAGGYTF
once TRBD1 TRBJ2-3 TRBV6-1 TGTGCCAGCAGTGAATCGTGGACAGGGTCAACAGATACGCAGTATTTT CASSESWTGSTDTQYF
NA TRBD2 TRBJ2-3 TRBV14 TGTGCCAGCAGCCAAGTAGAACCGGGACTAGGCCGCACAGATACGCAGTATTTT CASSQVEPGLGRTDTQYF
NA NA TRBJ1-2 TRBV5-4 TGTGCCAGCAGGCCGGGACACCTTAACTATGGCTACACCTTC CASRPGHLNYGYTF
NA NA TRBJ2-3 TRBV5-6 TGTGCCAGCAGCCGCTGGGGGGAAGATACGCAGTATTTT CASSRWGEDTQYF
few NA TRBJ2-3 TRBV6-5 TGTGCCGACTCGGGGGAGCGGGGCACAGATACGCAGTATTTT CADSGERGTDTQYF
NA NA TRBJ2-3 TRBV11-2 TGTGCCAGCAGCTTAGATCTGGGCGCAGATACGCAGTATTTT CASSLDLGADTQYF
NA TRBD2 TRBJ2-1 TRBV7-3 TGTGCCAGCAGCGAAGGACTAGCGGGGGGGGGTGAGCAGTTCTTC CASSEGLAGGGEQFF
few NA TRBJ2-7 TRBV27 TGTGCCAGCAGTTTATCTGGGAGGCACGAGCAGTACTTC CASSLSGRHEQYF
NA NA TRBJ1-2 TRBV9 TGTGCCAGCAGCGTAGAGGAGCCAGCTGGCTACACCTTC CASSVEEPAGYTF
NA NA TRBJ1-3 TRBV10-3 TGTGCCATCAGTGAGTCGCCGGTAAACACCATATATTTT CAISESPVNTIYF
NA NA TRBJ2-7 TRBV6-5 TGTGCCAGCAGTCACGGGACACACGAGCAGTACTTC CASSHGTHEQYF
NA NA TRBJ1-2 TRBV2 TGTGCCAGCAGTACATCAGGGGTTAACTATGGCTACACCTTC CASSTSGVNYGYTF